The entry that follows covers one TCR beta chain sequence. What it binds is unknown. Trimming took off 2 bases at V and 4 bases at J, with 14 bases between the two ends. CDR3 length: 16 amino acids. Germline V gives CDR1 SGHVS, CDR2 FNYEAQ. This entry is derived from a study of OX40 agonist ivuxolimab in advanced cancers. Study-wide points: No antigen was identified for the clonally expanded peripheral T cells.

TCRdb keeps only in-frame clones here, not all; method: immunoSEQ multiplex PCR. This sample yields about 36,000 clones, of which about 81% are seen a single time; roughly 13% belongs to the top ten. Sampled blood was obtained at baseline, cycle 4 day 1, and cycle 7 day 1. Here the sequenced sample was CD4+ or CD8+ T cells sorted from blood, taken in a trial of the OX40 agonist ivuxolimab. This receptor was taken from an adult with an advanced solid tumor such as melanoma, head and neck, liver or kidney cancer. This chain joins TRBV7-6 and TRBJ2-2, with a weak D call TRBD1 (5 bases). This CDR3 reads CASSLRVDSSTGELFF. The CDR3 region has the DNA TGTGCCAGCAGCTTACGGGTTGACAGTTCCACCGGGGAGCTGTTTTTT.